This entry features one T cell receptor beta chain sequence. Its antigen is unidentified. Germline assignment: CDR1 SEHNR and CDR2 FQNEAQ (reference sequence). The V end was cut by 1 base, the J end by 3 bases, with 15 bases between. The CDR3 has 16 amino acids. The data derive from a study of T cells after posttransplantation cyclophosphamide. Overall study findings and caveats: Later post-transplant blood repertoires were often dominated by donor CD8+ memory clones. TRB clonality was highly associated with recipient CMV seropositivity and reactivation. Tissue-infiltrating T cells from skin or gut overlapped little with blood T cells.

Only in-frame clones appear in the TCRdb table, and some are missing; sequencing was by immunoSEQ multiplex PCR. The sample carries tens of thousands of clones, roughly nine tenths recorded once. Cyclophosphamide on days +3 and +4 followed busulfan-fludarabine conditioning and a marrow graft. The source of this sequence is a female patient in her 30s who received an allogeneic stem cell transplant from an unrelated donor, was CMV-positive, and had no GVHD. Some T cells may be transferred from the graft donor. Sequencing used PBMCs, obtained after allogeneic stem cell transplant with posttransplant cyclophosphamide. The V and J genes are TRBV7-9 and TRBJ2-5; D gene uncertain. This CDR3 is CASSLESFRLKETQYF. CDR3 in DNA: TGTGCCAGCAGCTTAGAGTCCTTTCGGTTAAAAGAGACCCAGTACTTC.